This T cell receptor beta chain was retrieved from a study of control samples from healthy donors and cancer patients. This clone came up a few times. V dropped 2 bases and J dropped 3; count of bases not matched to a gene: 5. Per the germline V gene, CDR1 is MNHNY and CDR2 is SVGAGI (reference sequence). The CDR3 is made up of 16 amino acids. Profiling relied on immunoSEQ multiplex PCR, and the TCRdb table lists in-frame clones only, not all of them. This table has 120,000 to 150,000 clones, 93% appearing once. This sequence was found in a man between 18 and 29 years old in good health. The chain couples TRBV6-6 to TRBJ1-5; TRBD1 matches at 9 bases. The specimen sequenced was blood. CDR3 DNA: TGTGCCAGCAGTTACAAGGACAGGGGCGCCAATCAGCCCCAGCATTTT. The encoded protein is CASSYKDRGANQPQHF.